Listed below are T cell receptor beta chains from one sample, sequenced in a study of Graves' ophthalmopathy and Graves' hyperthyroidism. MiXCR was run by TCRdb on the multiplex PCR reads, yielding one entry per CDR3 protein. The sample has just over 600,000 distinct CDR3 sequences, about a fifth seen once. The sequencing sample was made of peripheral blood. These receptors were collected from a woman between 18 and 30 years old with stable Graves' hyperthyroidism. Some clones in this sample may be carry-over from other donors' samples. CDR3s include the opening cysteine and the closing phenylalanine or tryptophan. D genes are given only for firm matches. The size entry is marked missing in some rows and otherwise reads once, few, many or a size class.

v_call	j_call	d_call	clone_size	cdr3_aa	cdr3_nt
TRBV6-1	TRBJ2-7	TRBD1	-	CASSADRDVYEQYF	TGTGCCAGCAGTGCGGACAGGGATGTCTACGAGCAGTACTTC
TRBV12-3/TRBV12-4	TRBJ1-3	-	few	CASLMRGPENTIYF	TGTGCCAGCCTTATGCGCGGACCCGAGAACACCATATATTTT
TRBV11-2	TRBJ2-7	TRBD2	-	CASSWSGTSVSYEQYF	TGTGCCAGCAGCTGGTCCGGGACTAGCGTATCCTACGAGCAGTACTTC
TRBV6-1	TRBJ1-2	-	many	CASTNYGYTF	TGTGCCAGCACAAACTATGGCTACACCTTC
TRBV28	TRBJ1-2	TRBD1	-	CASSLGTGGHGYTF	TGTGCCAGCAGTTTAGGGACAGGGGGACATGGCTACACCTTC
TRBV15	TRBJ1-1	-	-	CATSSSGEWAEAFF	TGTGCCACCAGCAGTTCAGGGGAATGGGCTGAAGCTTTCTTT
TRBV10-1	TRBJ2-7	-	once	CASSEGLGNEQDF	TGCGCCAGCAGTGAAGGACTCGGGAACGAGCAGGACTTC
TRBV7-6	TRBJ2-2	-	many	CASSLAGTGGTGELFF	TGTGCCAGCAGCCTAGCCGGGACCGGGGGAACCGGGGAGCTGTTTTTT
TRBV18	TRBJ2-7	-	many	CASSPKGRQTYEQYF	TGTGCCAGCTCACCAAAGGGACGACAGACCTACGAGCAGTACTTC
TRBV7-3	TRBJ2-3	-	-	CASSPGQSTDTQYF	TGTGCCAGCAGCCCCGGACAGAGCACAGATACGCAGTATTTT
TRBV12-3/TRBV12-4	TRBJ2-7	-	once	CASARGAAYEQYF	TGTGCCAGCGCGCGCGGGGCCGCCTACGAGCAGTACTTC
TRBV6-1	TRBJ1-1	-	many	CASSTIQGGRDNTEAFF	TGTGCCAGCAGCACTATACAGGGTGGCCGGGACAACACTGAAGCTTTCTTT
TRBV29-1	TRBJ2-7	-	many	CSVGGELGEQYF	TGCAGCGTCGGGGGAGAATTGGGTGAGCAGTACTTC
TRBV5-1	TRBJ2-7	-	many	CASSLADRPYEQYF	TGCGCCAGCAGCTTGGCGGACAGACCCTACGAGCAGTACTTC
TRBV5-1	TRBJ1-2	-	many	CASSLGRDGGRYGYTF	TGCGCCAGCAGCTTGGGGAGGGATGGTGGGCGCTATGGCTACACCTTC
TRBV20-1	TRBJ1-2	-	-	CSASPGAGVIHGYTF	TGCAGTGCTAGCCCTGGGGCAGGGGTAATACATGGCTACACCTTC
TRBV20-1	TRBJ2-7	TRBD2	few	CSARLAGGAPYEQYF	TGCAGTGCTAGGCTAGCGGGGGGCGCCCCCTACGAGCAGTACTTC
TRBV2	TRBJ1-6	-	many	CASSGRRDGNSPLHF	TGTGCCAGCAGTGGTAGACGGGACGGGAATTCACCCCTCCACTTT
TRBV28	TRBJ1-1	-	-	CASSVWEGGGRNTEAFF	TGTGCCAGCAGTGTATGGGAGGGAGGGGGGCGAAACACTGAAGCTTTCTTT
TRBV6-5	TRBJ2-5	TRBD2	many	CASSPQWGGTSGVGTQYF	TGTGCCAGCAGCCCTCAATGGGGAGGGACTAGCGGGGTCGGGACCCAGTACTTC
TRBV6-1	TRBJ2-5	-	few	CASSRKPGRFQETQYF	TGTGCCAGCAGTCGAAAACCAGGACGGTTCCAAGAGACCCAGTACTTC
TRBV6-4	TRBJ1-1	-	once	CASLQGNTEAFF	TGTGCCAGCCTTCAGGGGAACACTGAAGCTTTCTTT
TRBV28	TRBJ1-5	-	-	CASSSSPTGSGNQPQHF	TGTGCCAGCAGCTCTAGCCCAACAGGGTCGGGCAATCAGCCCCAGCATTTT
TRBV20-1	TRBJ2-7	-	-	CSARSTGIYEQYF	TGCAGTGCTAGATCGACGGGGATCTACGAGCAGTACTTC
TRBV11-1	TRBJ2-7	TRBD2	many	CASSSTPGGVLYEQYF	TGTGCCAGCAGTTCTACCCCGGGAGGGGTATTGTACGAGCAGTACTTC
TRBV7-6	TRBJ2-5	TRBD2	few	CASSLGLAGGFEETQYF	TGTGCCAGCAGCTTAGGTCTAGCGGGGGGGTTTGAAGAGACCCAGTACTTC
TRBV4-1	TRBJ1-5	-	-	CASSQDRPGGQPQHF	TGCGCCAGCAGCCAAGATCGACCAGGCGGTCAGCCCCAGCATTTT
TRBV27	TRBJ1-5	-	many	CASSLSLGVQPQHF	TGTGCCAGCAGTTTATCTTTGGGAGTTCAGCCCCAGCATTTT
TRBV6-5	TRBJ1-1	-	many	CASSYELEAFF	TGTGCCAGCAGTTACGAGCTTGAGGCTTTCTTT
TRBV18	TRBJ1-2	TRBD1	few	CASSRDRGQSNYGYTF	TGTGCCAGCTCCAGGGACAGGGGGCAATCTAACTATGGCTACACCTTC
TRBV10-3	TRBJ1-5	-	many	CATSSVRQPQHF	TGTGCCACCTCATCAGTGCGTCAGCCCCAGCATTTT
TRBV12-3/TRBV12-4	TRBJ2-7	TRBD1	few	CASQVGTGRVSEQYF	TGTGCCAGTCAAGTCGGGACAGGGAGGGTTAGCGAGCAGTACTTC
TRBV5-1	TRBJ1-1	-	many	CASSFGHDTEAFF	TGCGCCAGCAGCTTTGGACACGACACTGAAGCTTTCTTT
TRBV7-6	TRBJ1-5	-	many	CASGGSGQPQHF	TGTGCCAGTGGGGGGTCTGGTCAGCCCCAGCATTTT
TRBV28	TRBJ2-7	TRBD2	many	CASPPSQRDSHEQYF	TGTGCCAGCCCTCCATCCCAGCGGGATTCCCACGAGCAGTACTTC
TRBV29-1	TRBJ2-7	-	many	CSVGTYEQYF	TGCAGCGTTGGGACCTACGAGCAGTACTTC
TRBV2	TRBJ1-1	-	-	CASSEVYGGTEAFF	TGTGCCAGCAGTGAAGTGTATGGGGGTACTGAAGCTTTCTTT
TRBV6-5	TRBJ1-3	-	many	CASSTENSGNTIYF	TGTGCCAGCAGTACAGAGAACTCTGGAAACACCATATATTTT
TRBV7-9	TRBJ1-3	TRBD1	-	CASRDRGSSGNTIYF	TGTGCCAGCAGAGACAGGGGCTCCTCTGGAAACACCATATATTTT
TRBV6-2/TRBV6-3	TRBJ2-2	-	-	CASSPSGADTGELFF	TGTGCCAGCAGTCCCTCGGGGGCGGACACCGGGGAGCTGTTTTTT
TRBV2	TRBJ1-5	TRBD1	many	CASSENRGGNQPQHF	TGTGCCAGCAGTGAAAACAGGGGAGGCAATCAGCCCCAGCATTTT
TRBV2	TRBJ2-5	TRBD2	many	CASSRAGASGAKETQYF	TGTGCCAGCAGCCGGGCGGGGGCTAGCGGGGCGAAAGAGACCCAGTACTTC
TRBV5-1	TRBJ1-5	TRBD1	-	CASSPGQGPDQPQHF	TGCGCCAGCAGCCCGGGACAGGGGCCGGATCAGCCCCAGCATTTT
TRBV11-2	TRBJ2-2	-	many	CASSLNKGRIGELFF	TGTGCCAGCAGCTTAAACAAGGGGCGGATCGGGGAGCTGTTTTTT
TRBV20-1	TRBJ1-2	-	many	CSARDTSYGYTF	TGCAGTGCTAGAGACACGTCCTACGGCTACACCTTC
TRBV6-1	TRBJ1-2	-	-	CASSATGITNYGYTF	TGTGCCAGCAGTGCTACAGGGATTACTAACTATGGCTACACCTTC
TRBV6-5	TRBJ2-5	TRBD2	many	CASSHSSGVQAQYF	TGTGCCAGCAGTCACTCGAGCGGGGTTCAGGCCCAGTACTTC
TRBV19	TRBJ1-1	-	many	CASTRTENTEAFF	TGTGCCAGTACCAGGACGGAGAACACTGAAGCTTTCTTT
TRBV7-9	TRBJ1-3	TRBD1	few	CASSFRDRGNTIYF	TGTGCCAGCAGCTTCCGGGACAGGGGCAACACCATATATTTT
TRBV27	TRBJ1-6	-	many	CASGIQLNSPLHF	TGTGCCAGCGGGATCCAACTCAATTCACCCCTCCACTTT
TRBV6-2/TRBV6-3	TRBJ2-7	-	many	CASSYETVDEQYF	TGTGCCAGCAGTTACGAGACGGTGGACGAGCAGTACTTC